This is a list of T cell receptor beta chains from one sample in a study of blood T cell repertoires in COVID-19. TCRdb keeps only in-frame clones here, not all; method: immunoSEQ multiplex PCR. This table holds 100,000 to 150,000 clones, 85% found once. What was sequenced was peripheral blood. All receptors come from a man older than 75 with active or convalescent COVID-19. Each CDR3 is given with its conserved first and last residue. The D gene is left open where the match is weak. Clone size, where shown, is once, few, many, or a class for clones that have expanded.

cdr3_aa: CASSRLQGGNEKLFF; clone_size: NA; d_call: NA; v_call: TRBV6-5; j_call: TRBJ1-4
cdr3_aa: CASSPGVGGNQPQHF; clone_size: NA; d_call: NA; v_call: TRBV9; j_call: TRBJ1-5
cdr3_aa: CATSDRARESTDTQYF; clone_size: NA; d_call: NA; v_call: TRBV24-1; j_call: TRBJ2-3
cdr3_aa: CASSLQGAVGYTF; clone_size: NA; d_call: TRBD1; v_call: TRBV6-6; j_call: TRBJ1-2
cdr3_aa: CASSNDYSYEQYF; clone_size: NA; d_call: NA; v_call: TRBV27; j_call: TRBJ2-7
cdr3_aa: CSASVGLAHYEQYF; clone_size: few; d_call: TRBD2; v_call: TRBV20-1; j_call: TRBJ2-7
cdr3_aa: CATSREAGQGYEQYF; clone_size: NA; d_call: TRBD1; v_call: TRBV15; j_call: TRBJ2-7
cdr3_aa: CASSPPGRTENTGELFF; clone_size: NA; d_call: NA; v_call: TRBV18; j_call: TRBJ2-2
cdr3_aa: CASSFQGRSGNTIYF; clone_size: NA; d_call: NA; v_call: TRBV5-6; j_call: TRBJ1-3
cdr3_aa: CASSPRTGSQPQHF; clone_size: NA; d_call: TRBD1; v_call: TRBV3-1/TRBV3-2; j_call: TRBJ1-5
cdr3_aa: CATSRDRGSNQPQHF; clone_size: once; d_call: NA; v_call: TRBV15; j_call: TRBJ1-5
cdr3_aa: CASSSRDRFHYGYTF; clone_size: NA; d_call: TRBD1; v_call: TRBV6-5; j_call: TRBJ1-2
cdr3_aa: CASSPPGLRETQYF; clone_size: NA; d_call: NA; v_call: TRBV7-6; j_call: TRBJ2-5
cdr3_aa: CATAGGYGNQPQHF; clone_size: NA; d_call: NA; v_call: TRBV19; j_call: TRBJ1-5
cdr3_aa: CASSSLSGGISYEQYF; clone_size: NA; d_call: TRBD2; v_call: TRBV6-6; j_call: TRBJ2-7
cdr3_aa: CASSESIGGPDTQYF; clone_size: NA; d_call: NA; v_call: TRBV10-2; j_call: TRBJ2-3
cdr3_aa: CASSSRRGLAGGYEQYF; clone_size: NA; d_call: TRBD2; v_call: TRBV7-8; j_call: TRBJ2-7
cdr3_aa: CASSQDRTARNTIYF; clone_size: NA; d_call: NA; v_call: TRBV4-1; j_call: TRBJ1-3
cdr3_aa: CASSLTGTSGGSTDTQYF; clone_size: NA; d_call: TRBD2; v_call: TRBV7-3; j_call: TRBJ2-3
cdr3_aa: CASSSGQGIDYGYTF; clone_size: few; d_call: TRBD1; v_call: TRBV5-1; j_call: TRBJ1-2
cdr3_aa: CASSPRGQIYEQYF; clone_size: NA; d_call: NA; v_call: TRBV7-2; j_call: TRBJ2-7
cdr3_aa: CASSPGGIYLYGYTF; clone_size: NA; d_call: NA; v_call: TRBV5-1; j_call: TRBJ1-2
cdr3_aa: CASSTRSGTGELFF; clone_size: once; d_call: NA; v_call: TRBV11-3; j_call: TRBJ2-2
cdr3_aa: CASSQAKGGRYGYTF; clone_size: NA; d_call: TRBD1; v_call: TRBV4-1; j_call: TRBJ1-2
cdr3_aa: CAISEGQAISGNTIYF; clone_size: NA; d_call: TRBD1; v_call: TRBV10-3; j_call: TRBJ1-3
cdr3_aa: CASSLDTTAATGYTF; clone_size: NA; d_call: NA; v_call: TRBV5-6; j_call: TRBJ1-2
cdr3_aa: CASSQGTEKLFF; clone_size: NA; d_call: NA; v_call: TRBV3-1/TRBV3-2; j_call: TRBJ1-4
cdr3_aa: CASSQDSGTGIQPQHF; clone_size: NA; d_call: TRBD1; v_call: TRBV4-1; j_call: TRBJ1-5
cdr3_aa: CASSLPQDEQYF; clone_size: once; d_call: NA; v_call: TRBV7-9; j_call: TRBJ2-7
cdr3_aa: CASSSETSGAYNEQFF; clone_size: NA; d_call: TRBD2; v_call: TRBV5-1; j_call: TRBJ2-1
cdr3_aa: CASNGLAGYNEQFF; clone_size: NA; d_call: TRBD2; v_call: TRBV2; j_call: TRBJ2-1
cdr3_aa: CASSLNQGVYNEKLFF; clone_size: NA; d_call: NA; v_call: TRBV28; j_call: TRBJ1-4
cdr3_aa: CASSSGVRYF; clone_size: NA; d_call: NA; v_call: TRBV11-3; j_call: TRBJ2-4
cdr3_aa: CASSQTGTEKLFF; clone_size: few; d_call: TRBD1; v_call: TRBV6-5; j_call: TRBJ1-4
cdr3_aa: CASGDSKDTQYF; clone_size: NA; d_call: TRBD1; v_call: TRBV19; j_call: TRBJ2-3